This TCR beta chain emerged from a study of cytomegalovirus exposure and HLA in healthy donors. Study-level information: Among 150 million to 200 million T cells, an earlier analysis found around 100 million unique TCR beta sequences.

V lost 3 bases and J 2 bases, leaving 11 bases between the germline ends. Germline values: CDR1 MNHEY, CDR2 SMNVEV (reference sequence). This CDR3 is 14 amino acids long. The PCR employed 60 Vbeta primers together with 13 Jbeta primers. Some clones are missing from TCRdb's copy, which holds only in-frame ones; the method was immunoSEQ multiplex PCR. Of approximately 150,000 clones listed, roughly 78% are singletons. The sequenced sample consisted of PBMCs. The sequence was collected from a man between 18 and 35 years old in good health and CMV-seropositive. V gene TRBV27 combines with J gene TRBJ2-7; maybe TRBD2 (6 bases). Here the CDR3 DNA reads TGTGCCAGCAGTTTGGAGGGGCCCGCCTACGAGCAGTACTTC. This codes for CASSLEGPAYEQYF.